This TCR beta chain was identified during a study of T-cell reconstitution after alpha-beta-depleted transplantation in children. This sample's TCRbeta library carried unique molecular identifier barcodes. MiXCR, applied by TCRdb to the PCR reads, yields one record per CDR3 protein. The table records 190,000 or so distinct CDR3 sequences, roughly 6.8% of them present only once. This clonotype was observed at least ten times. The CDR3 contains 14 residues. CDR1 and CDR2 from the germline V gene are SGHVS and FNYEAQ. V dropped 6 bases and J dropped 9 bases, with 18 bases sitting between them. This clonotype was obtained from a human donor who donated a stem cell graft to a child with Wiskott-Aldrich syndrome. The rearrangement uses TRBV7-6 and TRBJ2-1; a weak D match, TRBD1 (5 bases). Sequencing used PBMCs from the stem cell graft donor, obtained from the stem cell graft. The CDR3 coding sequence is TGTGCCAGCAGGCAGGGTTCTTCGAATGGTGAGCAGTTCTTC. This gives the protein CASRQGSSNGEQFF.